These 19 T cell receptor beta chains came from one sample sequenced in a study of blood T cell repertoires in COVID-19. Here immunoSEQ multiplex PCR was the method, and the copy in TCRdb shows in-frame clones only, minus some. The data show 200,000 to 300,000 clones, with approximately 86% seen just once and approximately 0.7% held by the top ten. Sequencing was performed on peripheral blood. Receptor source: a human donor in a cohort sampled during active COVID-19.

The chain recombines TRBV7-7 with TRBJ2-3, with 8 bases aligning to TRBD2. V gave up 4 bases and J gave up 10 bases; unmatched junction bases: 7. This CDR3 comprises 13 residues. Germline V gives CDR1 SSHAT, CDR2 FNYEAQ (reference sequence). The CDR3 DNA reads TGTGCCAGCAGCTCGGCGGGACTAGGGCCGCAGTATTTT. Translating gives CASSSAGLGPQYF.

The chain is built from TRBV14 and TRBJ2-1, with no clear D. Germline V gene lookup returns CDR1 SGHDN and CDR2 FVKESK. The CDR3 runs to 16 residues. Between the trimmed V and J ends, which lost 3 bases and 1 base, there was a span of 13 bases. CDR3 nucleotide sequence: TGTGCCAGCAGCCAGATTAACCGGTTTTCCTACAATGAGCAGTTCTTC. This sequence encodes CASSQINRFSYNEQFF.

This sequence joins TRBV19 and TRBJ2-7; D might be TRBD2 (6 bases). The germline V gene has CDR1 LNHDA and CDR2 SQIVND (reference sequence). V was shortened by 9 bases and J by 4 bases, with 16 bases between the two germline ends. The CDR3 totals 13 residues. The CDR3 loop reads CASKDGTGYEQYF. The CDR3 DNA reads TGTGCCAGCAAAGACGGGACTGGGTACGAGCAGTACTTC.

The chain has TRBV7-2 and TRBJ1-5; 7 bases match TRBD1. Unmatched junction bases numbered 6, after V lost 5 bases and J lost 5 bases. The CDR3 has 14 amino acids. Germline-derived CDR1 and CDR2 are SGHTA and FQGNSA. CDR3 DNA sequence: TGTGCCAGCAGCCTTCGACAGGGCGATCAGCCCCAGCATTTT. This translates into CASSLRQGDQPQHF.

The chain recombines TRBV19 with TRBJ2-6, with D tentatively TRBD1 (7 bases). The V gene's germline CDR1 is LNHDA and CDR2 SQIVND (reference sequence). The CDR3 sequence is 15 residues long. V gave up 10 bases and J gave up 3 bases, with 16 bases separating them. CDR3 nucleotides: TGTGCCACCAAGGAGGGGGCGCGTGGGGCCAACGTCCTGACTTTC. Translating it yields CATKEGARGANVLTF.

The chain combines TRBV30 with TRBJ2-7; the match to TRBD1 covers 7 bases. Germline V gene data show CDR1 as GTSNPN and CDR2 as SVGIG (reference sequence). The V segment lost 0 bases and the J segment 11 bases; nucleotides outside the gene matches: 7. The CDR3 is 12 residues long. The CDR3 nucleotides are TGTGCCTGGAGTGTACAGGGCAGGGGGAAGTACTTC. This sequence encodes CAWSVQGRGKYF.

J is TRBJ2-5 and V is TRBV6-2 or TRBV6-3, with a tentative D call TRBD1 (6 bases). The CDR3 has 17 amino acids. Germline CDR1 MNHEY, CDR2 SVGEGT. V lost 6 bases and J lost 4, with 24 bases in between. The CDR3 DNA reads as TGTGCCAGCAGCGGATCCTATGGGGGCTTAGGCATAGAGACCCAGTACTTC. The encoded protein is CASSGSYGGLGIETQYF.

V and J are TRBV27 and TRBJ1-2, with D possibly TRBD1 on 5 matching bases. This CDR3 region has 16 residues. Germline assignment: CDR1 MNHEY and CDR2 SMNVEV (reference sequence). The V end lost 3 bases, the J end lost 7 bases, and 21 bases lay between the germline ends. CDR3 in amino acids: CASSLVGQVGEGGYTF. CDR3 sequence (DNA): TGTGCCAGCAGTTTGGTGGGTCAGGTGGGGGAGGGTGGCTACACCTTC.

The chain is built from TRBV9 and TRBJ2-1; D is uncertain. The CDR3 covers 13 residues. The V end lost 4 bases, the J end lost 13 bases, and 18 bases lay between the germline ends. Germline V gives CDR1 SGDLS, CDR2 YYNGEE. For the CDR3, the DNA is TGTGCCAGCAGCCCAACGACTTTCTCCCCTCAGTTCTTC. Amino acid sequence: CASSPTTFSPQFF.

The genes are TRBV7-2 and TRBJ2-1; 9 bases align to TRBD2. The germline V gene encodes CDR1 SGHTA and CDR2 FQGNSA. Unmatched junction bases numbered 22, after V lost 4 bases and J lost 12 bases. The CDR3 sequence is 18 residues long. CDR3: CASSSRNVAGAITYAQFF. The CDR3 DNA sequence: TGTGCCAGCAGCTCCCGAAATGTAGCGGGAGCTATCACCTACGCGCAGTTCTTC.

The chain uses TRBV15 and TRBJ1-1; D is undetermined. The germline gives CDR1 LNHNV, CDR2 YYDKDF (reference sequence). This CDR3 contains 13 residues. V dropped 2 bases and J dropped 4 bases, with 8 bases sitting between them. The DNA for the CDR3 is TGTGCCACCAGCAGATCTCGAGGCACTGAAGCTTTCTTT. It translates to CATSRSRGTEAFF.

Only a few counts were recorded for this clone. The CDR3 region is CASSSGQHTEAFF. In DNA form, the CDR3 reads TGTGCCAGCAGCTCGGGACAGCACACTGAAGCTTTCTTT. The rearrangement links TRBV7-9 to TRBJ1-1; 7 nucleotides align to TRBD1. The CDR3 covers 13 residues. The germline gives CDR1 SEHNR, CDR2 FQNEAQ (reference sequence). V shed 4 bases, J shed 3 bases, and the junction held 2 bases outside the gene matches.

V usage is TRBV27 and J usage is TRBJ2-7; a possible D gene is TRBD1 (6 bases). V lost 4 bases and J 2 bases, leaving 12 bases between the germline ends. Per the germline V gene, CDR1 is MNHEY and CDR2 is SMNVEV (reference sequence). The CDR3 covers 14 residues. The DNA of the CDR3 is TGTGCCAGCAGTTGGGTGGGGGCCCCCTACGAGCAGTACTTC. Protein product: CASSWVGAPYEQYF.

The chain links TRBV9 to TRBJ1-2; 7 positions agree with TRBD1. Looked up from germline, CDR1 is SGDLS and CDR2 is YYNGEE. V was clipped by 3 bases and J by 4 bases; unmatched bases: 6. The CDR3 has 14 residues. The CDR3 nucleotides are TGTGCCAGCAGCGGGGACAGATACCTCTATGGCTACACCTTC. This translates into CASSGDRYLYGYTF.

The chain combines TRBV9 with TRBJ1-2; possibly TRBD1 for D (6 bases). Trimming removed 4 bases from V and 5 bases from J, with 15 bases in between. There are 14 residues in the CDR3. Germline lookup yields CDR1 SGDLS and CDR2 YYNGEE. For the CDR3, the DNA is TGTGCCAGCAGCCCAGGGGAACCAGGGTATGGCTACACCTTC. This encodes CASSPGEPGYGYTF.

The chain recombines TRBV7-9 with TRBJ2-3; 9 bases agree with TRBD1. This CDR3 spans 15 amino acids. The V segment lost 1 base and the J segment 3 bases; nucleotides outside the gene matches: 2. The germline V gene has CDR1 SEHNR and CDR2 FQNEAQ (reference sequence). The CDR3 coding sequence is TGTGCCAGCAGCTTAGTAGGGACAGGGACAGATACGCAGTATTTT. As protein: CASSLVGTGTDTQYF.

J is TRBJ2-1 and V is TRBV2; maybe TRBD2 (5 bases). V was cut by 0 bases and J by 9 bases, with 9 bases left in between. CDR3 size: 13 residues. Per germline, CDR1 SNHLY and CDR2 FYNNEI. CDR3 nucleotides: TGTGCCAGCAGTGAAGCGAGGGCCAGTGAGCAGTTCTTC. Translation: CASSEARASEQFF.

V usage is TRBV11-3 and J usage is TRBJ2-7, with TRBD1 matching 11 bases. The V segment lost 5 bases and the J segment 4 bases; nucleotides outside the gene matches: 7. This CDR3 contains 15 residues. Germline V CDR1 and CDR2: SGHNT, YENEEA. As DNA, the CDR3 is TGTGCCAGCAGCCCTTCCGGGACAGGGGGATACGAGCAGTACTTC. It translates to CASSPSGTGGYEQYF. Supplemented by reference TRBV11-3 and TRBJ2-7, the full variable domain reads EAGVVQSPRYKIIEKKQPVAFWCNPISGHNTLYWYLQNLGQGPELLIRYENEEAVDDSQLPKDRFSAERLKGVDSTLKIQPAELGDSAVYLCASSPSGTGGYEQYFGPGTRLTVT.

V usage is TRBV10-1 and J usage is TRBJ1-6; TRBD1 is a possible D gene (5 bases). The CDR3 loop spans 13 amino acids. CDR1 and CDR2 (germline): WNHNN, SYGVQD (reference sequence). V was cut by 4 bases and J by 8 bases, with 9 bases left in between. The CDR3: CASSAGVDSPLHF. The CDR3 nucleotides are TGCGCCAGCAGTGCGGGGGTAGATTCACCCCTCCACTTT.